Detailed here is one TCR beta chain. Its antigen is unidentified. The protocol was immunoSEQ multiplex PCR, while the TCRdb copy is restricted to in-frame clones and leaves out a portion. The sample consists of about 440,000 clones, around 88% of them appearing once. The treatment is: 15 to 20 received Ad26.COV2.S at low or high dose, single or two shots; five or six received placebo; per-sample allocation not given. Samples analyzed were those drawn on day 63 after the first vaccine or placebo injection. Built on an Ad26 vector, the vaccine expressed Wuhan-strain SARS-CoV-2 spike. V lost 3 bases, J lost 0 bases, and 9 bases lay in between. Germline V CDR1 and CDR2: LNHDA, SQIVND (reference sequence). The CDR3 runs to 15 residues. This specimen comes from a study of Ad26.COV2.S vaccination and SARS-CoV-2 variants. In the study overall: Enrollment placed the donor in the COV1001 Ad26.COV2.S trial arm. Dosing was one shot or two shots 56 days apart.

Overall study findings and caveats: Measurements of TCR breadth and depth may have given underestimates of the total T cell responses.

This chain uses TRBV19 with TRBJ2-4, with unresolved D. The TCR originated in a person aged 18 to 65 who received the Ad26.COV2.S COVID-19 vaccine or a placebo. The sample was peripheral blood, taken in a trial of Ad26.COV2.S vaccine versus placebo. CDR3 sequence (DNA): TGTGCCAGTAGTATGTCGGCTGGAGCCAAAAACATTCAGTACTTC. This gives the protein CASSMSAGAKNIQYF.